Shown below are 18 T cell receptor beta chains from a single sample sequenced in a study of blood T cell repertoires in COVID-19. Profiling relied on immunoSEQ multiplex PCR, and the TCRdb table lists in-frame clones only, not all of them. The sample gives 200,000 to 250,000 clones, about 94% of which show up once; around 0.85% is in the top ten. Sequencing was carried out using peripheral blood. The receptors stem from a man aged 60-69 years with COVID-19, enrolled during active disease.

This clone occurred once. This chain joins TRBV28 and TRBJ2-2; D unresolved. Between the trimmed V and J ends, which lost 6 bases and 4 bases, there was a span of 12 bases. Germline assignment: CDR1 MDHEN and CDR2 SYDVKM. The CDR3 is made up of 14 amino acids. The CDR3 DNA is TGTGCCAGCAGAGTAACCTGGAGCACCGGGGAGCTGTTTTTT. It translates to CASRVTWSTGELFF.

The chain has TRBV7-2 and TRBJ2-2; 14 nucleotides match TRBD2. The V and J ends lost 7 bases and 0 bases, in that order; junction bases with no gene match: 4. CDR3 length: 17 amino acids. Per the germline V gene, CDR1 is SGHTA and CDR2 is FQGNSA. CDR3 bases: TGTGCCAGCACCCTGACTAGCGGGAGGGCGAACACCGGGGAGCTGTTTTTT. This codes for CASTLTSGRANTGELFF.

This rearrangement joins TRBV4-1 to TRBJ2-3, with 14 bases lining up with TRBD2. This CDR3 has 17 residues. Germline CDR1 is MGHRA and CDR2 is YSYEKL. The V gene end was trimmed by 4 bases and the J gene end by 4 bases; junction bases not matched to a gene: 7. The CDR3 nucleotides are TGCGCCAGCAGCCCCCCACCGGGACTAGCGGGAGCAGATACGCAGTATTTT. Protein product: CASSPPPGLAGADTQYF.

As for this clone: The sample holds other DNA sequences that translate to the same CDR3. This chain connects TRBV18 to TRBJ1-1; D ambiguous. Between the trimmed V and J ends, which lost 2 bases and 1 base, there was a span of 8 bases. The germline V gene encodes CDR1 KGHSH and CDR2 LQKENI. This CDR3 has 14 residues. The CDR3 DNA is TGTGCCAGCTCACCAAGGCAGGAGAACACTGAAGCTTTCTTT. As protein: CASSPRQENTEAFF.

This chain connects TRBV7-3 to TRBJ2-7, with D possibly matching TRBD1 (5 bases). Germline lookup yields CDR1 SGHTA and CDR2 FQGTGA. V gave up 3 bases and J gave up 2 bases, with 8 bases separating them. The CDR3 runs to 13 residues. CDR3 sequence reads: CASSFDRTYEQYF. Written as DNA, the CDR3 is TGTGCCAGCAGCTTTGACAGAACCTACGAGCAGTACTTC.

This sequence joins TRBV18 and TRBJ1-6; D unresolved. Trimming cost V 6 bases and J 10 bases, with 19 bases left between them. Germline V gene data show CDR1 as KGHSH and CDR2 as LQKENI. The length of the CDR3 is 15 residues. CDR3 region: CASSRDQVFGSPLHF. Here the CDR3 DNA reads TGTGCCAGCTCGCGAGACCAGGTCTTCGGCTCACCCCTCCACTTT.

J is TRBJ2-1 and V is TRBV25-1; TRBD2 matches 9 bases. The length of the CDR3 is 15 residues. Trimming took 4 bases from V and 2 from J; bases not matched to a gene: 3. CDR1 is MGHDK and CDR2 is SYGVNS in the germline V gene. CDR3 sequence (DNA): TGTGCCAGCAGTGTAGCGGGAGAGACCTACAATGAGCAGTTCTTC. This codes for CASSVAGETYNEQFF.

This sequence joins TRBV10-3 and TRBJ1-5, with 8 nucleotides matching TRBD1. The germline gives CDR1 ENHRY, CDR2 SYGVKD. The length of the CDR3 is 16 residues. Losses at the gene ends were 2 bases for V and 4 bases for J; bases not matched to a gene: 7. CDR3 residues: CAISEGQGPINQPQHF. The CDR3, as DNA: TGTGCCATCAGTGAGGGACAGGGCCCTATAAATCAGCCCCAGCATTTT.

The J gene is TRBJ1-4, the V gene TRBV6-6; a possible D gene is TRBD1 (6 bases). Trimming shortened V by 7 bases and J by 8 bases, and 20 bases separated the two germline ends. The CDR3 has 15 residues. CDR1 MNHNY and CDR2 SVGAGI come from the germline V gene (reference sequence). The DNA for the CDR3 is TGTGCCAGCACCCACTCAGCGACAGGTTCGGAAAAACTGTTTTTT. Translating it yields CASTHSATGSEKLFF.

This clone has a single count. This chain uses TRBV25-1 with TRBJ1-4; D remains ambiguous. Germline V gene lookup returns CDR1 MGHDK and CDR2 SYGVNS. The CDR3 is 12 amino acids. Trimming pared 6 bases from V and 8 bases from J, leaving 10 bases between. CDR3 in amino acids: CASRTKEEKLFF. In DNA form, the CDR3 reads TGTGCCAGCAGGACTAAAGAGGAAAAACTGTTTTTT.

The V gene is TRBV18, the J gene TRBJ2-3, with D perhaps TRBD1 (5 bases). The CDR3 is made up of 15 amino acids. The V gene lost 3 bases and the J gene lost 1 base, with 11 bases spanning the gap. CDR1 KGHSH and CDR2 LQKENI come from the germline V gene. CDR3 in DNA: TGTGCCAGCTCACCCCCCAGGGTAGGCACAGATACGCAGTATTTT. Translating gives CASSPPRVGTDTQYF.

The CDR3 protein is CASSYRRQGISEAFF. Here the CDR3 DNA reads TGTGCCAGCAGTTACAGAAGACAGGGGATCTCTGAAGCTTTCTTT. V and J are TRBV6-5 and TRBJ1-1; 8 nucleotides align to TRBD1. With V trimmed by 2 bases and J by 6 bases, 8 bases remained unmatched. The germline V gene encodes CDR1 MNHEY and CDR2 SVGAGI. The CDR3 is made up of 15 amino acids.

This chain connects TRBV30 to TRBJ1-2, with 7 bases that match TRBD1. Germline V lookup: CDR1 GTSNPN, CDR2 SVGIG (reference sequence). The CDR3 contains 11 residues. J lost 8 bases, V lost 4 bases, and 4 bases had no gene match. The CDR3 region is CAWKRGQGYTF. The CDR3 region has the DNA TGTGCCTGGAAGAGGGGACAGGGCTACACCTTC. Based on the CDR3 plus reference TRBV30 and TRBJ1-2, the full variable domain is SQTIHQWPATLVQPVGSPLSLECTVEGTSNPNLYWYRQAAGRGLQLLFYSVGIGQISSEVPQNLSASRPQDRQFILSSKKLLLSDSGFYLCAWKRGQGYTFGSGTRLTVV.

V and J are TRBV18 and TRBJ2-3; 7 bases map to TRBD1. The V segment lost 1 base and the J segment 5 bases; nucleotides outside the gene matches: 3. CDR1 KGHSH and CDR2 LQKENI come from the germline V gene. CDR3 length: 14 amino acids. DNA of the CDR3: TGTGCCAGCTCACCACAGGGGGCATTAGATACGCAGTATTTT. As protein: CASSPQGALDTQYF. Looking up the rest from reference TRBV18 and TRBJ2-3 gives the full variable domain: NAGVMQNPRHLVRRRGQEARLRCSPMKGHSHVYWYRQLPEEGLKFMVYLQKENIIDESGMPKERFSAEFPKEGPSILRIQQVVRGDSAAYFCASSPQGALDTQYFGPGTRLTVL.

This chain uses TRBV12-3 or TRBV12-4 with TRBJ1-2, with no clear D. V lost 6 bases and J lost 5, with 13 bases in between. This CDR3 contains 13 residues. This CDR3 reads CASSRVGPYGYTF. The DNA for the CDR3 is TGTGCCAGCAGCCGGGTGGGTCCTTATGGCTACACCTTC.

The rearrangement joins TRBV15 to TRBJ2-3; tentatively, D is TRBD1 (5 bases). The CDR3 totals 17 residues. Trimming took off 0 bases at V and 4 bases at J, with 17 bases between the two ends. Germline assignment: CDR1 LNHNV and CDR2 YYDKDF (reference sequence). The CDR3 here is CATSRDPSRAVPDTQYF. CDR3 DNA: TGTGCCACCAGCAGAGATCCGAGCAGGGCCGTGCCAGATACGCAGTATTTT. The full variable domain, completed using reference TRBV15 and TRBJ2-3, is DAMVIQNPRYQVTQFGKPVTLSCSQTLNHNVMYWYQQKSSQAPKLLFHYYDKDFNNEADTPDNFQSRRPNTSFCFLDIRSPGLGDTAMYLCATSRDPSRAVPDTQYFGPGTRLTVL.

This chain links TRBV30 with TRBJ1-5; D not certain. CDR1 GTSNPN and CDR2 SVGIG come from the germline V gene (reference sequence). The CDR3 has 16 amino acids. The V gene lost 0 bases and the J gene lost 1 base, with 13 bases spanning the gap. CDR3 DNA: TGTGCCTGGAGTGTAGGAACGGCGGGGAGCAATCAGCCCCAGCATTTT. Translated: CAWSVGTAGSNQPQHF.

This clone was seen once. J is TRBJ2-7 and V is TRBV25-1, with 9 bases identical to TRBD2. V was clipped by 4 bases and J by 4 bases; unmatched bases: 2. In germline, CDR1 is MGHDK, CDR2 SYGVNS. The CDR3 runs 13 residues. Here the CDR3 DNA reads TGTGCCAGCAGTGCGGGACTAGCATACGAGCAGTACTTC. Protein product: CASSAGLAYEQYF.